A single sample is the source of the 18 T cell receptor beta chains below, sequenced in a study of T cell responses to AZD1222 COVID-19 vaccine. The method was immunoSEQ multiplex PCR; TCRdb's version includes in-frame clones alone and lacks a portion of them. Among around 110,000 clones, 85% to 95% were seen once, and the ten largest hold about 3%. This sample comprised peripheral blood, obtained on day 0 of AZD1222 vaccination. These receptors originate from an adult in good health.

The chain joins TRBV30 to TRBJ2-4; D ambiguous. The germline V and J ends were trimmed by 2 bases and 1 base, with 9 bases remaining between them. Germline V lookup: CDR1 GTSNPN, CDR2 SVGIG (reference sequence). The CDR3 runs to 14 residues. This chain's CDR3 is CAWSKLLAKNIQYF. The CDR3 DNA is TGTGCCTGGAGTAAACTATTGGCCAAAAACATTCAGTACTTC. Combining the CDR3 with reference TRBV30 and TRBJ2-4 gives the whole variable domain SQTIHQWPATLVQPVGSPLSLECTVEGTSNPNLYWYRQAAGRGLQLLFYSVGIGQISSEVPQNLSASRPQDRQFILSSKKLLLSDSGFYLCAWSKLLAKNIQYFGAGTRLSVL.

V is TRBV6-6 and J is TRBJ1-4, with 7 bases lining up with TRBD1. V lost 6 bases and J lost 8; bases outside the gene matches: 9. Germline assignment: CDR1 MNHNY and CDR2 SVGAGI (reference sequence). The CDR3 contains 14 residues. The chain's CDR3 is CASRTQGTAEKLFF. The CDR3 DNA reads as TGTGCCAGCAGGACTCAGGGGACAGCCGAAAAACTGTTTTTT.

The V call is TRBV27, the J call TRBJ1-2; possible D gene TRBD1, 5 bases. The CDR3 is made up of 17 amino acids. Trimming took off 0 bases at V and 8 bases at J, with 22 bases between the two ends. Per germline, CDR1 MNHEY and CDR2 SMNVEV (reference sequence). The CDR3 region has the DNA TGTGCCAGCAGTTTATCACCCGATACAGCAGGGATGAGCGGCTACACCTTC. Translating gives CASSLSPDTAGMSGYTF.

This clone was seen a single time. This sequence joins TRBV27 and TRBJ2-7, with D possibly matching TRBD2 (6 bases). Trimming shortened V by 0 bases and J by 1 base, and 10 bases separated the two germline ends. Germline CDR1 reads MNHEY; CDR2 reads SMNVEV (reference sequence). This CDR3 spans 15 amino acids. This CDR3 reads CASSLSWGLSYEQYF. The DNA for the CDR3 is TGTGCCAGCAGTTTATCGTGGGGACTTTCCTACGAGCAGTACTTC.

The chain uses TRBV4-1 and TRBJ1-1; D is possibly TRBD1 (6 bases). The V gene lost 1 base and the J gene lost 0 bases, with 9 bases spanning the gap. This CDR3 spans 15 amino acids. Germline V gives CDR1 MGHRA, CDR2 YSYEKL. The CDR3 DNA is TGCGCCAGCAGCCAAGGGGCAGGGGTGAACACTGAAGCTTTCTTT. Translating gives CASSQGAGVNTEAFF.

CDR3 protein: CASSLAPSGSGNTIYF. The CDR3 DNA follows: TGTGCCAGCAGCTTAGCGCCTTCAGGCTCTGGAAACACCATATATTTT. V usage is TRBV7-8 and J usage is TRBJ1-3, with D uncertain. This CDR3 region has 16 residues. Germline values: CDR1 SGHVS, CDR2 FQNEAQ. V was clipped by 0 bases and J by 0 bases, with 9 bases between them.

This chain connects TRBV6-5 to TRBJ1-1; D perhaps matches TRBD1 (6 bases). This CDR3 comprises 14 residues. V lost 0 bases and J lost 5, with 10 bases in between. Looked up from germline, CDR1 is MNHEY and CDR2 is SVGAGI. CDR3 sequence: CASSYSQGWTEAFF. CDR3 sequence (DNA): TGTGCCAGCAGTTACTCCCAGGGGTGGACTGAAGCTTTCTTT.

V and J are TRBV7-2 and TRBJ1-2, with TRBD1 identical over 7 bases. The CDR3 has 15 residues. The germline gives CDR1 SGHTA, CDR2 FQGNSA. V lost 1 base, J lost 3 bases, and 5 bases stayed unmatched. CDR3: CASSLGQGVYYGYTF. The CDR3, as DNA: TGTGCCAGCAGCTTAGGTCAGGGGGTCTACTATGGCTACACCTTC.

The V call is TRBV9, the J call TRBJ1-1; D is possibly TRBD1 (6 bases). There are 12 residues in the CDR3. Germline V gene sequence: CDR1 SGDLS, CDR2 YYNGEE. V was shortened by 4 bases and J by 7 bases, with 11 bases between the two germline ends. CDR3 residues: CASSSQGFEAFF. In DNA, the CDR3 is TGTGCCAGCAGCTCCCAGGGGTTTGAAGCTTTCTTT.

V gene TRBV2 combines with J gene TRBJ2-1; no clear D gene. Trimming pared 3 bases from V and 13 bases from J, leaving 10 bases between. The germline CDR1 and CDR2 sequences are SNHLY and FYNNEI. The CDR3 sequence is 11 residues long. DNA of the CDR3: TGTGCCAGCAGTGACCAAACAGAACAGTTCTTC. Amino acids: CASSDQTEQFF.

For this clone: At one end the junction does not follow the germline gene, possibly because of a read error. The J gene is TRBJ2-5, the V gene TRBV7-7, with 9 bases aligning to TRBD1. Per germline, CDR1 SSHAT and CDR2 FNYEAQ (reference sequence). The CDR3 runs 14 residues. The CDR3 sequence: CASSPDRGQETQYF. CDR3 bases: TGTGCTAGCAGCCCCGACAGGGGGCAAGAGACCCAGTACTTC.

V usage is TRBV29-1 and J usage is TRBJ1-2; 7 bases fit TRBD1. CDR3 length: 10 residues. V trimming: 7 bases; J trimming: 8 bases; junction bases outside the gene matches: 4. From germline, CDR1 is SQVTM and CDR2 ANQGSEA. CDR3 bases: TGCAGCGCTGGGGACAGCGGCTACACCTTC. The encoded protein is CSAGDSGYTF.

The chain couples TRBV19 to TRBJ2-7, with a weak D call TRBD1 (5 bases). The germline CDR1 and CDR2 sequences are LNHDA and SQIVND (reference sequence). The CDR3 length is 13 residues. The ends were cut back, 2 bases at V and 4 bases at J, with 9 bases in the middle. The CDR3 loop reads CASSIRAGYEQYF. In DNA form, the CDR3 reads TGTGCCAGTAGTATAAGGGCAGGGTACGAGCAGTACTTC. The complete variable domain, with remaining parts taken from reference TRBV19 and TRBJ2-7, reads DGGITQSPKYLFRKEGQNVTLSCEQNLNHDAMYWYRQDPGQGLRLIYYSQIVNDFQKGDIAEGYSVSREKKESFPLTVTSAQKNPTAFYLCASSIRAGYEQYFGPGTRLTVT.

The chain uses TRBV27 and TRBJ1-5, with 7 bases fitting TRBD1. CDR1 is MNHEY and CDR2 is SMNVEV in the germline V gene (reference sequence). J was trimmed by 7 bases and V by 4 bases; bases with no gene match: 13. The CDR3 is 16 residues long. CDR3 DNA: TGTGCCAGCAGTTCTGGGAACAGGGGAAGATGGCAGCCCCAGCATTTT. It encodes CASSSGNRGRWQPQHF.

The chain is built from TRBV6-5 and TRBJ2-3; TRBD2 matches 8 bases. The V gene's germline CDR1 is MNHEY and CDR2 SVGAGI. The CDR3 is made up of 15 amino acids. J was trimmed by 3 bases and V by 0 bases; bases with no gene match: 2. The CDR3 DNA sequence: TGTGCCAGCAGTTACTCAGCGGGAGCGACAGATACGCAGTATTTT. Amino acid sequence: CASSYSAGATDTQYF.

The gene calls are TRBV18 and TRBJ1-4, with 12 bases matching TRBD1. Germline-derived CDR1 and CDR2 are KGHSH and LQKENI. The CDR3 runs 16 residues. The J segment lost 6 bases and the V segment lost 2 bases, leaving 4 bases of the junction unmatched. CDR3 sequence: CASSPAGTGGYEKLFF. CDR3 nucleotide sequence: TGTGCCAGCTCACCAGCCGGGACAGGGGGCTATGAAAAACTGTTTTTT.

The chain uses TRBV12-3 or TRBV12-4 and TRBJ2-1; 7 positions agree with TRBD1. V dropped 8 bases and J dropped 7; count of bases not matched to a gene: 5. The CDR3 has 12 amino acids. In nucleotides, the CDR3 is TGTGCCAGCTCGCAGGGGGAAAATGAGCAGTTCTTC. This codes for CASSQGENEQFF.

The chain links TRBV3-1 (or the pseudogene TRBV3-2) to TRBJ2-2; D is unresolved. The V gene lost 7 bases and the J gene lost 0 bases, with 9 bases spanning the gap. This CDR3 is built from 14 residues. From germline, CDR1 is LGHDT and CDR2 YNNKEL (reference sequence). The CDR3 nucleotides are TGTGCCAGCACCCTCTGGGCGAACACCGGGGAGCTGTTTTTT. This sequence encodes CASTLWANTGELFF.